This is a list of T cell receptor beta chains from one sample in a study of PD-L1 blockade in urothelial cancer. Clones were sequenced by immunoSEQ multiplex PCR, and TCRdb holds only the in-frame ones, with some missing. The table has 60,000 to 65,000 clones, roughly 79% seen once. The sample consisted of PBMCs, taken around atezolizumab (anti-PD-L1) treatment. Receptor source: a man aged 70 or older with urothelial cancer. Both conserved end residues are part of each CDR3. The order of the fields is D gene, V gene, clone size, J gene, CDR3 protein, CDR3 DNA. D genes are given only for firm matches. The size entry is marked missing in some rows and otherwise reads once, few, many or a size class.

D: .; V: TRBV20-1; size: once; J: TRBJ2-3; CDR3: CSARGVAAQYF; DNA: TGCAGTGCTAGAGGCGTCGCGGCGCAGTATTTT
D: .; V: TRBV7-2; size: .; J: TRBJ2-1; CDR3: CASSPWASVNNEQFF; DNA: TGTGCCAGCAGCCCCTGGGCTAGCGTGAACAATGAGCAGTTCTTC
D: TRBD2; V: TRBV28; size: few; J: TRBJ2-1; CDR3: CASSSIGRAKDEQFF; DNA: TGTGCCAGCAGTTCTATTGGGAGGGCCAAAGATGAGCAGTTCTTC
D: TRBD1; V: TRBV10-1; size: .; J: TRBJ2-1; CDR3: CASTSGGGVYNNEQFF; DNA: TGCGCCAGTACATCAGGGGGTGGGGTTTATAACAATGAGCAGTTCTTC
D: TRBD2; V: TRBV27; size: .; J: TRBJ2-3; CDR3: CASSFREGPGTQYF; DNA: TGTGCCAGCAGTTTTCGGGAGGGGCCGGGGACGCAGTATTTT
D: TRBD1; V: TRBV29-1; size: .; J: TRBJ1-2; CDR3: CSVGVTGANYGYTF; DNA: TGCAGCGTTGGGGTCACAGGGGCTAACTATGGCTACACCTTC
D: TRBD1; V: TRBV18; size: once; J: TRBJ1-2; CDR3: CASSTTTGSDYGYTF; DNA: TGTGCCAGCTCCACCACGACAGGGAGTGACTATGGCTACACCTTC
D: TRBD2; V: TRBV18; size: .; J: TRBJ2-5; CDR3: CASSLGTSGTQYF; DNA: TGTGCCAGCTCACTTGGGACTAGCGGGACCCAGTACTTC
D: TRBD2; V: TRBV7-6; size: .; J: TRBJ2-3; CDR3: CASSLSSGITDTQYF; DNA: TGTGCCAGCAGCTTAAGTAGCGGGATAACAGATACGCAGTATTTT
D: TRBD2; V: TRBV10-1; size: once; J: TRBJ2-2; CDR3: CASSESSPSGRDTGELFF; DNA: TGCGCCAGCAGTGAGTCCTCCCCTAGCGGGAGGGACACCGGGGAGCTGTTTTTT
D: TRBD1; V: TRBV7-9; size: .; J: TRBJ1-2; CDR3: CASSSPGTGNGYTF; DNA: TGTGCCAGCAGCTCTCCCGGGACAGGGAATGGCTACACCTTC
D: TRBD2; V: TRBV10-1; size: .; J: TRBJ2-1; CDR3: CASSESPMAGGTDEQFF; DNA: TGCGCCAGCAGTGAGTCCCCTATGGCGGGAGGGACGGATGAGCAGTTCTTC
D: .; V: TRBV6-5; size: .; J: TRBJ1-1; CDR3: CASSYSGRGAFF; DNA: TGTGCCAGCAGTTACTCGGGCCGCGGGGCTTTCTTT
D: TRBD1; V: TRBV5-6; size: few; J: TRBJ2-7; CDR3: CASTSFTGGRYEQYF; DNA: TGTGCCAGCACCTCCTTTACAGGGGGTCGGTACGAGCAGTACTTC
D: .; V: TRBV30; size: .; J: TRBJ1-5; CDR3: CAWNADGNQPQHF; DNA: TGTGCCTGGAATGCGGATGGCAATCAGCCCCAGCATTTT
D: TRBD2; V: TRBV19; size: many; J: TRBJ2-7; CDR3: CASSTRDYSYEQYF; DNA: TGTGCCAGTAGTACTCGGGACTACTCCTACGAGCAGTACTTC
D: TRBD2; V: TRBV7-3; size: .; J: TRBJ2-5; CDR3: CASSRSGSEVETQYF; DNA: TGTGCCAGCAGCCGGAGCGGGAGCGAAGTAGAGACCCAGTACTTC
D: TRBD1; V: TRBV6-5; size: .; J: TRBJ2-4; CDR3: CASSFGQGALNIQYF; DNA: TGTGCCAGCAGTTTCGGACAGGGGGCTTTAAACATTCAGTACTTC
D: TRBD1; V: TRBV19; size: .; J: TRBJ1-2; CDR3: CASSIDLQGAHTF; DNA: TGTGCCAGTAGTATAGACCTACAGGGGGCACACACCTTC
D: TRBD2; V: TRBV9; size: .; J: TRBJ2-3; CDR3: CASSVGLADSTDTQYF; DNA: TGTGCCAGCAGCGTCGGACTAGCGGATAGCACAGATACGCAGTATTTT
D: TRBD1; V: TRBV25-1; size: .; J: TRBJ2-7; CDR3: CASRDSGPYEQYF; DNA: TGTGCCAGCCGGGACAGTGGACCCTACGAGCAGTACTTC
D: TRBD1; V: TRBV7-3; size: .; J: TRBJ1-2; CDR3: CASSLNGGDRGGYTF; DNA: TGTGCCAGCAGCCTAAATGGGGGGGACAGGGGAGGCTACACCTTC
D: TRBD1; V: TRBV18; size: .; J: TRBJ2-7; CDR3: CASSPPSGGGDEQYF; DNA: TGTGCCAGCTCACCACCGTCAGGGGGTGGGGACGAGCAGTACTTC
D: .; V: TRBV29-1; size: .; J: TRBJ2-3; CDR3: CSVDTGRTQYF; DNA: TGCAGCGTTGATACAGGGCGCACGCAGTATTTT
D: TRBD1; V: TRBV28; size: .; J: TRBJ1-2; CDR3: CASSEPGQGPGYTF; DNA: TGTGCCAGCAGCGAACCGGGACAGGGTCCCGGCTACACCTTC
D: .; V: TRBV28; size: few; J: TRBJ2-7; CDR3: CASSSITSGNEQYF; DNA: TGTGCCAGCAGTTCGATAACCTCAGGGAACGAGCAGTACTTC
D: TRBD1; V: TRBV30; size: once; J: TRBJ1-2; CDR3: CAWSVQGSYGYTF; DNA: TGTGCCTGGAGTGTACAGGGGAGCTATGGCTACACCTTC
D: .; V: TRBV7-6; size: .; J: TRBJ2-3; CDR3: CASSPRLGTDTQYF; DNA: TGTGCCAGCAGCCCTAGGCTGGGCACAGATACGCAGTATTTT
D: .; V: TRBV2; size: once; J: TRBJ1-3; CDR3: CASSERENSGNTIYF; DNA: TGTGCCAGCAGTGAACGGGAGAACTCTGGAAACACCATATATTTT
D: TRBD1; V: TRBV7-9; size: .; J: TRBJ2-6; CDR3: CASSLDNRGRAGANVLTF; DNA: TGTGCCAGCAGCTTAGACAACAGGGGGCGGGCTGGGGCCAACGTCCTGACTTTC
D: TRBD2; V: TRBV5-4; size: few; J: TRBJ2-1; CDR3: CASRYWGGIEQFF; DNA: TGTGCCAGCAGGTATTGGGGAGGGATCGAGCAGTTCTTC
D: .; V: TRBV15; size: .; J: TRBJ1-2; CDR3: CATRLAGPPGGYTF; DNA: TGTGCCACCAGGTTGGCAGGGCCACCGGGCGGCTACACCTTC
D: .; V: TRBV7-9; size: few; J: TRBJ2-1; CDR3: CASSLDPSVNEQFF; DNA: TGTGCCAGCAGCTTAGACCCGAGCGTGAATGAGCAGTTCTTC
D: TRBD2; V: TRBV7-6; size: .; J: TRBJ2-1; CDR3: CASSWGFLAGYNEQFF; DNA: TGTGCCAGCAGCTGGGGATTCCTAGCGGGATACAATGAGCAGTTCTTC
D: .; V: TRBV5-4; size: .; J: TRBJ2-1; CDR3: CASSLSAGPEVHEQFF; DNA: TGTGCCAGCAGCTTGTCCGCCGGCCCTGAGGTGCATGAGCAGTTCTTC
D: .; V: TRBV29-1; size: .; J: TRBJ2-2; CDR3: CSVGPLTGRTGELFF; DNA: TGCAGCGTTGGCCCTTTGACAGGGAGGACCGGGGAGCTGTTTTTT
D: TRBD1; V: TRBV28; size: .; J: TRBJ2-1; CDR3: CASIGTGGLYNEQFF; DNA: TGTGCCAGCATTGGGACAGGGGGCCTTTACAATGAGCAGTTCTTC
D: .; V: TRBV10-1; size: .; J: TRBJ1-1; CDR3: CASSPTGTTPAFF; DNA: TGCGCCAGCAGTCCCACGGGTACCACACCAGCTTTCTTT
D: TRBD1; V: TRBV7-2; size: .; J: TRBJ1-2; CDR3: CASSLGQAPNYGYTF; DNA: TGTGCCAGCAGCCTAGGACAGGCCCCTAACTATGGCTACACCTTC
D: TRBD1; V: TRBV5-8; size: .; J: TRBJ1-4; CDR3: CASSSGTVNEKLFF; DNA: TGTGCCAGCAGCTCCGGGACAGTAAATGAAAAACTGTTTTTT